This is a list of T cell receptor beta chains from one sample in a study of regulatory T cells in long-lasting Graves disease. TCRdb itself ran the multiplex PCR reads through MiXCR, one entry per CDR3 protein. The sample lists some 420,000 distinct CDR3 sequences; approximately 23% were seen once. The sample in question was peripheral blood mononuclear cells (PBMCs), obtained when the disease was refractory, from a patient treated with antithyroid drugs. These receptors originate from a female donor with Graves disease. Each CDR3 is given without its conserved first and last residue. Size is omitted from some rows. Given values are once, few, many or a class for expanded clones.

J,V,length,size,CDR3
TRBJ1-4,TRBV6-1,11,many,ASRGSANEKLF
TRBJ1-1,TRBV15,14,many,ATSIARVAGNTEAF
TRBJ2-7,TRBV12-3/TRBV12-4,11,many,ASKIGRFYEQY
TRBJ2-3,TRBV20-1,13,-,SARKPGLAGGTQY
TRBJ2-4,TRBV20-1,12,-,SASSILAKNIQY
TRBJ1-5,TRBV2,11,many,ASSEFWRQPQH
TRBJ1-5,TRBV7-2,14,many,ASSLGTGGTGQPQH
TRBJ2-7,TRBV6-5,16,many,ASSFSGNGGGVAYEQY
TRBJ2-5,TRBV24-1,15,many,ATSDATSGRYGETQY
TRBJ1-2,TRBV12-3/TRBV12-4,11,many,ASSLDRGHGYT
TRBJ2-7,TRBV11-2,17,-,ASRPLVSRLRDSSYEQY
TRBJ1-2,TRBV5-4,11,-,ASSLFTGKGYT
TRBJ1-1,TRBV7-9,10,few,ASSLESAGAF
TRBJ1-3,TRBV3-1,12,many,ASSQTDSGNTIY
TRBJ1-5,TRBV11-2,13,-,ASSQEPGGNQPQH
TRBJ1-2,TRBV7-9,11,-,ASSPRSPYGYT
TRBJ1-2,TRBV12-3/TRBV12-4,10,few,ASTKSGHGYT
TRBJ2-7,TRBV28,14,-,ASSLLRLAGGHEQY
TRBJ1-1,TRBV27,14,many,ASAEDKGLLNTEAF
TRBJ2-7,TRBV7-8,12,-,ASSPSASGYEQY
TRBJ2-4,TRBV7-9,12,-,ASSLTGGLDIQY
TRBJ1-6,TRBV18,12,-,ASSPIQDNSPLH
TRBJ2-7,TRBV7-2,15,few,ASSLKMGLAGFYEQY
TRBJ2-2,TRBV10-3,12,-,AISGQGDTGELF
TRBJ2-5,TRBV7-6,11,many,ASSLDPEETQY
TRBJ1-2,TRBV24-1,11,many,ATSPGSNYGYT
TRBJ2-1,TRBV20-1,10,-,SAGDRGIEQF
TRBJ1-6,TRBV6-1,10,many,ASRLPDSPLH
TRBJ1-2,TRBV19,14,-,ASSIVGRGRNYGYT
TRBJ1-1,TRBV6-5,12,many,ASSYNGGGPEAF
TRBJ2-7,TRBV12-3/TRBV12-4,12,many,ASSLRGQPGEQY
TRBJ2-3,TRBV7-2,12,few,ASSFGLIIDTQY
TRBJ1-2,TRBV3-1,13,few,ASSPTPGRNYGYT
TRBJ1-6,TRBV6-1,14,many,ASTRDGGRDNSPLH
TRBJ2-7,TRBV12-3/TRBV12-4,10,few,ASSLEGNEQY
TRBJ1-4,TRBV20-1,11,many,SAREGAQEKLF
TRBJ2-5,TRBV12-3/TRBV12-4,10,many,ASSYVEETQY
TRBJ2-7,TRBV28,15,few,ASSLSFLRTGGNEQY
TRBJ1-5,TRBV27,15,many,ASSAQLDRGRLQPQH
TRBJ1-4,TRBV7-2,13,-,ASSLLAGIDEKLF
TRBJ2-7,TRBV20-1,10,few,SARMRVSGQY
TRBJ1-5,TRBV20-1,14,-,SARDDSSGSNQPQH
TRBJ2-6,TRBV12-5,12,once,ASGGPTGPNVLT
TRBJ1-3,TRBV7-9,14,few,ASSLLDWFSGNTIY
TRBJ2-1,TRBV2,13,few,VTTSGRLTYNEQF
TRBJ1-3,TRBV27,13,few,ASSRTGDKGNTIY
TRBJ1-1,TRBV15,12,few,ATSIRQGNTEAF
TRBJ2-1,TRBV13,10,-,ASSPAGDEQF
TRBJ2-7,TRBV6-9,13,many,ASSYSKPFGYEQY
TRBJ1-5,TRBV4-1,12,-,ASSNRAGSQPQH